Sequencing of this T cell receptor (beta chain) was carried out in a study of T cells in Graves' hyperthyroidism and ophthalmopathy (dated by TCRdb to about 2019). For the study in its entirety: Peripheral blood was sampled at the time of initial diagnosis, prior to any treatment. According to the paper, TCR Vbeta CDR3 sequencing was carried out on around 140 peripheral blood samples, which came from fewer than 50 ophthalmopathy, about 75 hyperthyroidism and roughly 17 progressor patients. An independent validation cohort of 18 to 20 hyperthyroidism patients and about 16 patients who later progressed to ophthalmopathy tested prospective prediction of ophthalmopathy. Following sampling, methimazole starting at 30 mg daily was given to hyperthyroidism patients, and high-dose intravenous methylprednisolone was given to ophthalmopathy patients. For training and testing, the 80 to 100 patients in the discovery cohort were randomly divided in a 7:3 ratio. To identify distinguishing TCR V-J signatures, a discovery cohort of around 100 patients was used, comprising 43 with Graves' ophthalmopathy and around 60 with stable Graves' hyperthyroidism. Thyroid tissue and blood T-cell repertoires from more than 5 Graves' hyperthyroidism patients were also compared in the study. What the authors observed across the whole study: In validation, progression to ophthalmopathy was predicted by the model with 70.59% sensitivity and under 85% specificity, a median of around 5.9 months before onset. Most expanded thyroid clonotypes (frequency above 0.001) were also found in blood, which suggests that blood repertoires may mirror thyroid immune responses. No statistical method was used to set the sample size in advance, and investigators knew the group allocation. Ophthalmopathy was separated from stable hyperthyroidism by a 13 V-J signature model, with around 88% sensitivity and roughly 81% specificity obtained in cross-validation and 80%/75% obtained in testing.

A patient counted as having stable Graves' hyperthyroidism if no progression to ophthalmopathy occurred over 18 months of follow-up. Hyperthyroidism patients were aged 18 to 65 years and newly diagnosed, with disease duration of less than 2 months. Exclusion was applied to patients with uncontrolled infections, other autoimmune diseases, pregnancy or lactation. Clinical symptoms, serum thyroxine and TRAb, thyroid ultrasound, and orbital computed tomography formed the basis for the diagnoses. Ficoll-Paque density gradient centrifugation was used to isolate PBMCs from 9.5 to 10 ml of fresh peripheral blood. Total RNA was extracted using Trizol reagent, and RNA quality was assessed on an Agilent 2100 Bioanalyzer. The TCR beta CDR3 regions were amplified from the RNA transcripts. The TCR CDR3 was subjected to a first round of RT-PCR using the HTBI primer set and the Qiagen OneStep RT-PCR kit. Libraries were constructed in a second round of multiplex PCR, after which size selection and purification were carried out. The libraries were sequenced on an Illumina HiSeq2000 using paired-end 100 bp reads. The study's processing was this. SOAPnuke was used to process the raw data, with reads discarded if the reads contained adapters or uncalled bases, had a mean Phred below 15, or lacked an exact constant-primer or identifier match. High-quality paired reads were merged with COPE v1.2.5, and unique nucleotide sequences were defined as clonotypes. MiTCR v1.1 was used to align clonotypes to the IMGT TRBV, TRBD and TRBJ reference segments. The analysis was restricted to V-J combinations with a frequency above 0.0001, which together covered 99.2% of the repertoires. The TCS score was defined as the ratio of F50 (clonal expansion) to E x V (chaos), calculated using BLOSUM62-based TCRdist between CDR3 peptides within each V-J. Welch's t-statistics and random forest reduced 450 to 600 V-J features to about 12, which were used in a naive Bayes classifier (R e1071). TCRdb redid the processing of the public reads, applying fastp at Q25 and MiXCR, and retained in-frame beta chains. Every distinct CDR3 protein forms one entry, paired with its most common genes and DNA. Here the V and J calls rest on TCRdb's processing, not on the authors' analysis. Across this sample there are a few hundred thousand distinct CDR3 sequences, with less than 15% seen only once. 9.2% of the sample goes to the ten largest clones.

Taken from the germline V gene (reference sequence), the CDR1 and CDR2 loops are DFQATT and SNEGSKA. Including cysteine and phenylalanine, the CDR3 has 15 amino acids. Just the 45-base CDR3 DNA is kept, in frame starting at base 1. From V the trimming removes 8 bases and from J it removes 4 bases, while the gene matches leave 13 bases of the junction unaccounted for. Comment on this clonotype: The antigen this receptor binds is unknown. No base-level quality is on record; no much larger clone is a single base apart.

The sequence links TRBV20-1 to TRBJ2-1; TRBD1 lines up with 8 middle nucleotides. The sample taken for sequencing was blood. The receptor was derived from a woman in her late teens or twenties with Graves' hyperthyroidism. The DNA reads as follows: TGCAGTTCTTCCCACCGGGACAGGAGTTACAATGAGCAGTTCTTC. It is translated as CSSSHRDRSYNEQFF.